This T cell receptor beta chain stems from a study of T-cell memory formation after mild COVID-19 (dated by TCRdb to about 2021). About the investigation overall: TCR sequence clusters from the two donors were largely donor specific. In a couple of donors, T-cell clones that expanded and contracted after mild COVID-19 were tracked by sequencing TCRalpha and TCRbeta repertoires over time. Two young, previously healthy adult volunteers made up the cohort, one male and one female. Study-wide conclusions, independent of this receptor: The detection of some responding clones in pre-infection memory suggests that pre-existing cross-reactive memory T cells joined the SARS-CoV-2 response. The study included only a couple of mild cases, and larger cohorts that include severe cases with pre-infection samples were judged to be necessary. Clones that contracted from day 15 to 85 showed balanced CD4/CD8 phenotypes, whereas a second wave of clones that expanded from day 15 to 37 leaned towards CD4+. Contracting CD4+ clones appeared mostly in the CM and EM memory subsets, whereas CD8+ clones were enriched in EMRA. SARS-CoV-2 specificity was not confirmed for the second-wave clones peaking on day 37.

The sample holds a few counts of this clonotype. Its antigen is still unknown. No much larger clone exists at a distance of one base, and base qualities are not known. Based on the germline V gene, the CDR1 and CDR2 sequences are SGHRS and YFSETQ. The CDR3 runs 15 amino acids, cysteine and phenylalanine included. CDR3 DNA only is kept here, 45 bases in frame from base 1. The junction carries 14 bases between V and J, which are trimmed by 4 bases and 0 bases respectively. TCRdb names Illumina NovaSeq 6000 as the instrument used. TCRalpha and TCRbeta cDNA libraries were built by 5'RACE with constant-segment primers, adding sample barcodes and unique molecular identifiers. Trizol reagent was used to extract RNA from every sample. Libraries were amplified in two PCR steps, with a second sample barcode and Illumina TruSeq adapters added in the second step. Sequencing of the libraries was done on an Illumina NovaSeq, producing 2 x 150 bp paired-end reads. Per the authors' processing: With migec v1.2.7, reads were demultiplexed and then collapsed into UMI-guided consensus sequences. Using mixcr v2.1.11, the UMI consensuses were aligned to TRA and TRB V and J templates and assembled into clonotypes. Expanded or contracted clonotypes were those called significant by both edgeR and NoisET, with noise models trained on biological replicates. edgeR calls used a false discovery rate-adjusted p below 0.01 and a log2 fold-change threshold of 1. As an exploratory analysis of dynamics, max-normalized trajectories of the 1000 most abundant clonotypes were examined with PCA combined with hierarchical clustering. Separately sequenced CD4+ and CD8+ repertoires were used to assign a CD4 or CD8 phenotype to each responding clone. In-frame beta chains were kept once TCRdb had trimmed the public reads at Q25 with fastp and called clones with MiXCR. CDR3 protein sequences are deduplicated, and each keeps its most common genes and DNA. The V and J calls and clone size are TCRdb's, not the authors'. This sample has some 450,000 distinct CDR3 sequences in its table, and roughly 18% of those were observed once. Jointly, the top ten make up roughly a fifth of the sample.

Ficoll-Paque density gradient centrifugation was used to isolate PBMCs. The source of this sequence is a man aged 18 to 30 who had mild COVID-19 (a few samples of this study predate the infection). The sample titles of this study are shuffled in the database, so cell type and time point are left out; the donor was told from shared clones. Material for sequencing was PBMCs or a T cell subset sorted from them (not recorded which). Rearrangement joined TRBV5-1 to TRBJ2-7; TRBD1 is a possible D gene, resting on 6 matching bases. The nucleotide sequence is TGCGCCAGCAGCCCCGGACAGAGTAGCTCCTACGAGCAGTACTTC. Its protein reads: CASSPGQSSSYEQYF.